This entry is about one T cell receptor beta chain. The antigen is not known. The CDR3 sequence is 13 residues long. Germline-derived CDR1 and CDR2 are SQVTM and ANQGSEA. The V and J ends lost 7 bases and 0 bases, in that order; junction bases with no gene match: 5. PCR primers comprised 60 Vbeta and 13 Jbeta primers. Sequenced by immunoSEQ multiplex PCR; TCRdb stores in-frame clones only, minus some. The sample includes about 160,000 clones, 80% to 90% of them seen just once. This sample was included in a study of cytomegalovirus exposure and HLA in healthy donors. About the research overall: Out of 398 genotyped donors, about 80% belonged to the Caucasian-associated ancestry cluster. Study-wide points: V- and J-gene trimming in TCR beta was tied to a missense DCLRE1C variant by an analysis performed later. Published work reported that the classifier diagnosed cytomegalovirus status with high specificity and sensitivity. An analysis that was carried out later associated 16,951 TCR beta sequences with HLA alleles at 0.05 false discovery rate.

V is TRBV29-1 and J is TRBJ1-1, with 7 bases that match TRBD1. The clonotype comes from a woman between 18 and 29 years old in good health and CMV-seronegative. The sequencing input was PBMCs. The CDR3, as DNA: TGCAGCGCTTCGACAGGGTTGAACACTGAAGCTTTCTTT. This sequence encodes CSASTGLNTEAFF.